The rows below give T cell receptor beta chains drawn from one sample of a study of T cells in Graves' hyperthyroidism and ophthalmopathy. Using its own MiXCR run on the multiplex PCR reads, TCRdb lists one record per CDR3 protein. The sample includes hundreds of thousands of distinct CDR3 sequences, less than 25% of them seen just once. Sequenced material: blood. The receptors come from a man aged 25 to 45 with Graves' ophthalmopathy. CDR3s include the opening cysteine and the closing phenylalanine or tryptophan. Each record gives: D gene, clone size, V gene, J gene, CDR3 DNA, CDR3 protein. The D gene is left open where the match is weak. Clone size appears in some rows only: once, few, many, or a class for an expanded clone.

>.|.|TRBV9|TRBJ1-2
TGTGCCAGCAGCCCCCACCCCGACCAGGACACCTTC
CASSPHPDQDTF
>TRBD2|.|TRBV30|TRBJ2-2
TGTGCCTGGAGTGGACTAGCGGGGTCGAACACCGGGGAGCTGTTTTTT
CAWSGLAGSNTGELFF
>.|many|TRBV7-2|TRBJ2-7
TGTGCCAGCAGTAAACAGGTGGGGTCCTACGAGCAGTACTTC
CASSKQVGSYEQYF
>.|.|TRBV20-1|TRBJ1-5
TGCAGTGTCGAATCAGGGGCAGGTCAGCCCCAGCATTTT
CSVESGAGQPQHF
>TRBD1|many|TRBV12-3/TRBV12-4|TRBJ1-5
TGTGCCAGCAGTCCCGGGACAGGGGTCCCTAGCAATCAGCCCCAGCATTTT
CASSPGTGVPSNQPQHF
>TRBD2|few|TRBV19|TRBJ2-3
TGTGCCAGTAGGGCTAGCGGGAGTGGGGATACGCAGTATTTT
CASRASGSGDTQYF
>TRBD2|few|TRBV28|TRBJ2-2
TGTGCCAGCTTCACTAGCGGATACACCGGGGAGCTGTTTTTT
CASFTSGYTGELFF
>TRBD1|.|TRBV20-1|TRBJ1-2
TGCAGTGCTAGAACAGGGGAGCACTATGGCTACACCTTC
CSARTGEHYGYTF
>TRBD2|.|TRBV3-1|TRBJ2-5
TGTGCCAGCAGCCTACGGGACTACCAAGGGACCCAGTACTTC
CASSLRDYQGTQYF
>TRBD2|many|TRBV5-1|TRBJ2-7
TGCGCCAGCAGCTTAACTAGCGGGGCAGACGAGCAGTACTTC
CASSLTSGADEQYF
>TRBD2|many|TRBV12-3/TRBV12-4|TRBJ2-7
TGTGCCAGCAGTTTCTCCGGGACTAGCGGGAGGTACGAGCAGTACTTC
CASSFSGTSGRYEQYF
>.|many|TRBV7-9|TRBJ2-3
TGTGCCAGCAGCCCCCGCAGGGGGGTTGGAGATACGCAGTATTTT
CASSPRRGVGDTQYF
>TRBD2|few|TRBV28|TRBJ2-7
TGTGCCAGCAACCCCCAGGGAGGGAAGGGCGCCTACGAGCAGTACTTC
CASNPQGGKGAYEQYF
>.|.|TRBV6-1|TRBJ2-3
TGTGCCAGCAGTTCCCTTAAGCGGTTCCACCCAGATACGCAGTATTTT
CASSSLKRFHPDTQYF
>.|few|TRBV19|TRBJ2-2
TGTGCCAGTAAGGACGTTGAGCGGCAGATAAGCGGGGAGCTGTTTTTT
CASKDVERQISGELFF
>.|few|TRBV6-1|TRBJ1-2
TGTGCCAGCAGTATCGGGGATACTCTTCGAGGCTACACCTTC
CASSIGDTLRGYTF
>.|.|TRBV18|TRBJ2-7
TGTGCCAGCTCTCGAACTGGGCTTCCAACAGGCTCCTACGAGCAGTACTTC
CASSRTGLPTGSYEQYF
>.|.|TRBV27|TRBJ2-1
TGTGCCAGCAGTTTATATGCTAGCCCCTACAATGAGCAGTTCTTC
CASSLYASPYNEQFF
>TRBD1|few|TRBV3-1|TRBJ2-1
TGTGCCAGCAGCCTCAGGACAGGGGGCCCTCACAATGAGCAGTTCTTC
CASSLRTGGPHNEQFF
>.|few|TRBV15|TRBJ2-3
TGTGCCACCAGCAGAGGGACACTAAACACAGATACGCAGTATTTT
CATSRGTLNTDTQYF
>.|.|TRBV19|TRBJ1-1
TGTGCCAGTAGTATTTGGAGGAGTATGAACACTGAAGCTTTCTTT
CASSIWRSMNTEAFF
>.|.|TRBV7-2|TRBJ1-2
TGTGCCAGCAGCTTAGCGGGGGGGGGGATGTATGGCTACACCTTC
CASSLAGGGMYGYTF
>.|few|TRBV25-1|TRBJ1-1
TGTGCCAGCAGGACAGGAGGGGCTGAAGCTTTCTTT
CASRTGGAEAFF
>TRBD1|.|TRBV6-2/TRBV6-3|TRBJ2-7
TGTGCCAGCAGTTATCCCGGGACAGGGACCTCCTACGAGCAGTACTTC
CASSYPGTGTSYEQYF
>.|few|TRBV4-3|TRBJ2-5
TGCGCCAGCAGCCAACGGGTCCCAGGGGAGACCCAGTACTTC
CASSQRVPGETQYF
>.|many|TRBV7-2|TRBJ2-7
TGTGCCAGCAGCCCCGGCCCGACAGGCCCCTACGAGCAGTACTTC
CASSPGPTGPYEQYF
>.|.|TRBV7-9|TRBJ1-2
TGTGCCAGCAGCCAACAGGGTGATGGCTACACCTTC
CASSQQGDGYTF
>TRBD2|.|TRBV18|TRBJ2-7
TGTGCCAGCTCCTACGAGGGGCTACTAGCGGGAGGTTACGAGCAGTACTTC
CASSYEGLLAGGYEQYF
>.|few|TRBV7-6|TRBJ2-3
TGTGCCAGCAGCTTAGGGGCAGGGGCTGGGGCAGATACGCAGTATTTT
CASSLGAGAGADTQYF
>.|.|TRBV18|TRBJ2-7
TGTGCCAGCTCACTGGAGACATCCCCCGGCGAGCAGTACTTC
CASSLETSPGEQYF
>.|many|TRBV18|TRBJ2-3
TGTGCCAGCTCACCACGGCAGCTAGGAACAGATACGCAGTATTTT
CASSPRQLGTDTQYF
>TRBD2|.|TRBV4-1|TRBJ2-3
TGCGCCAGCAGCCAAGGAGGCGCTAGCGGGACAGATACGCAGTATTTT
CASSQGGASGTDTQYF
>.|.|TRBV6-1|TRBJ2-7
TGTGCCAGCAGGCCGGCCAGCGTGATGCATTCGTTCGGGCAGTACTTC
CASRPASVMHSFGQYF
>TRBD1|few|TRBV4-1|TRBJ2-5
TGCGCCAGCAAAGCCGACAGGGGAGGTGAGACCCAGTACTTC
CASKADRGGETQYF
>.|.|TRBV6-1|TRBJ2-7
TGTGCCAGCAGAGAAAACGGGAAGCCCTACGAGCAGTACTTC
CASRENGKPYEQYF
>TRBD1|.|TRBV13|TRBJ2-2
TGTGCCAGCCGAACCGGGGACAGGGGAGGTACCGGGGAGCTGTTTTTT
CASRTGDRGGTGELFF
>.|.|TRBV6-2/TRBV6-3|TRBJ2-3
TGTGCCAGCACCCCCGGGTGGTTGTCAGATACGCAGTATTTT
CASTPGWLSDTQYF
>.|.|TRBV4-3|TRBJ2-2
TGCGCCAGCAGCCAACAGGCGCGGGGAACCGGGGAGCTGTTTTTT
CASSQQARGTGELFF
>.|few|TRBV15|TRBJ1-1
TGTGCCACCAGCAGAGATAGTTGGGTGTTGGGCACTGAAGCTTTCTTT
CATSRDSWVLGTEAFF
>TRBD2|.|TRBV13|TRBJ2-1
TGTGCCAGCACCCCCCGGGGGATGCGGGAGGGCCCGGGCAATGAGCAGTTCTTC
CASTPRGMREGPGNEQFF
>TRBD1|.|TRBV10-3|TRBJ2-1
TGTGCCACCTATCCCATCTTGGACAGGGGGCCCTACAATGAGCAGTTCTTC
CATYPILDRGPYNEQFF
>.|.|TRBV10-2|TRBJ1-1
TGCGCCAGCAGTGGGAGCCGGATTGAAGCTTTCTTT
CASSGSRIEAFF
>.|few|TRBV6-5|TRBJ1-5
TGTGCCAGCAGTTACGCCAGGGCCGATCAGCCCCAGCATTTT
CASSYARADQPQHF
>.|few|TRBV20-1|TRBJ2-7
TGCAGTGCTAGAGGGCGGGACTTACTATCCTACGAGCAGTACTTC
CSARGRDLLSYEQYF
>.|many|TRBV7-2|TRBJ2-7
TGTGCCAGCAGCTCCGGTCCCATGGTAGCGGCGCAAGGCTACGAGCAGTACTTC
CASSSGPMVAAQGYEQYF